Presented here are 21 T cell receptor beta chains from one specimen sequenced in a study of T cells after yellow fever vaccination. TCRdb re-called the 5' RACE reads through MiXCR, storing one row per CDR3 protein. The sample yields approximately 250,000 distinct CDR3 sequences, around 5.2% seen once. The material was CD4+ T cells sorted from PBMCs, obtained on the day of the yellow fever booster vaccination. These receptors all stem from a man aged 18-30 years who received the YFV17D yellow fever vaccine.

This clonotype has more than one count but fewer than ten. V is TRBV4-1 and J is TRBJ2-4; a possible D gene is TRBD2 (7 bases). Per the germline V gene, CDR1 is MGHRA and CDR2 is YSYEKL. Deletions cut 1 base from V and 2 bases from J, with 15 bases between. The CDR3 has 17 amino acids. This CDR3 is CASSQVGRGATKNIQYF. The CDR3 DNA reads TGCGCCAGCAGCCAAGTCGGCCGGGGGGCCACCAAAAACATTCAGTACTTC.

The chain recombines TRBV6-6 with TRBJ1-5, with TRBD1 matching 8 bases. The CDR3 totals 13 residues. V lost 5 bases, J lost 9 bases, and 6 bases stayed unmatched. Germline lookup yields CDR1 MNHNY and CDR2 SVGAGI (reference sequence). The CDR3 protein is CASSSGQGLPQHF. The DNA for the CDR3 is TGTGCCAGCAGTAGCGGACAGGGCTTGCCCCAGCATTTT.

The chain has TRBV6-6 and TRBJ1-6, with a weak D call TRBD1 (6 bases). The CDR3 totals 17 residues. Germline CDR1 and CDR2: MNHNY and SVGAGI (reference sequence). V was clipped by 5 bases and J by 7 bases, with 21 bases between them. This chain's CDR3 is CASSPHYRDTTNSPLHF. Written as DNA, the CDR3 is TGTGCCAGCAGTCCGCACTACCGGGACACCACGAATTCACCCCTCCACTTT.

This clonotype was observed a few times. This sequence joins TRBV7-2 and TRBJ1-2; D might be TRBD1 (5 bases). V lost 3 bases and J lost 6, with 14 bases in between. This CDR3 comprises 14 residues. CDR1 is SGHTA and CDR2 is FQGNSA in the germline V gene. The CDR3 region is CASSFQGSGNGYTF. The CDR3 DNA follows: TGTGCCAGCAGCTTTCAAGGTTCAGGGAATGGCTACACCTTC.

This clonotype was counted at least ten times. V is TRBV20-1 and J is TRBJ2-3; D is ambiguous. The CDR3 loop spans 15 amino acids. V lost 6 bases and J 1 base, leaving 17 bases between the germline ends. Germline CDR1 is DFQATT and CDR2 is SNEGSKA (reference sequence). CDR3 nucleotide sequence: TGCAGTGCCAACCGTGCCCAGGCTGGCACAGATACGCAGTATTTT. Its protein is CSANRAQAGTDTQYF.

This clonotype turned up a few times. V is TRBV20-1 and J is TRBJ2-2; D possibly corresponds to TRBD2 (5 bases). This CDR3 comprises 15 residues. Per germline, CDR1 DFQATT and CDR2 SNEGSKA (reference sequence). V shed 2 bases and J shed 4 bases, with 14 bases lying between them. CDR3 residues: CSARSDPRGTGELFF. In nucleotides, the CDR3 is TGCAGTGCTAGATCGGACCCCCGGGGCACCGGGGAGCTGTTTTTT.

The CDR3 sequence: CASSPARGPVIYGYTF. The DNA for the CDR3 is TGTGCCAGCAGTCCCGCGAGAGGGCCGGTTATCTATGGCTACACCTTC. This chain uses TRBV12-3 or TRBV12-4 with TRBJ1-2; D is unresolved. CDR3 length: 16 amino acids. The V gene lost 5 bases and the J gene lost 4 bases, with 20 bases spanning the gap.

This clonotype was counted a few times. V usage is TRBV10-3 and J usage is TRBJ2-5; 8 positions agree with TRBD1. Losses at the gene ends were 10 bases for V and 5 bases for J; bases not matched to a gene: 12. CDR1 is ENHRY and CDR2 is SYGVKD in the germline V gene. The CDR3 covers 14 residues. Here the CDR3 reads CATRGSDRAETQYF. The CDR3 coding sequence is TGTGCCACCCGAGGGTCGGACAGGGCTGAGACCCAGTACTTC.

CDR3 protein: CSVAGFGTGELFF. CDR3 sequence (DNA): TGCAGCGTTGCAGGGTTTGGCACCGGGGAGCTGTTTTTT. V usage is TRBV29-1 and J usage is TRBJ2-2, with D perhaps TRBD1 (5 bases). The germline gives CDR1 SQVTM, CDR2 ANQGSEA. The CDR3 totals 13 residues. The ends were cut back, 4 bases at V and 4 bases at J, with 10 bases in the middle.

The V call is TRBV6-6, the J call TRBJ1-1; D is ambiguous. CDR1 and CDR2 (germline): MNHNY, SVGAGI (reference sequence). V lost 2 bases and J lost 3, with 7 bases in between. CDR3 length: 13 amino acids. Here the CDR3 DNA reads TGTGCCAGCAGTTACCCAAAGGACACTGAAGCTTTCTTT. Amino acids: CASSYPKDTEAFF.

The chain couples TRBV3-1 to TRBJ1-2; a weak D match, TRBD1 (5 bases). The germline CDR1 and CDR2 sequences are LGHDT and YNNKEL (reference sequence). The CDR3 is 14 amino acids. V lost 1 base to trimming and J lost 7 bases, with 13 bases between them. CDR3 bases: TGTGCCAGCAGCCAAGCGGGGCAGGGTCCTGGCTACACCTTC. Protein product: CASSQAGQGPGYTF.

This chain connects TRBV7-3 to TRBJ2-2; D unclear. The germline CDR1 and CDR2 sequences are SGHTA and FQGTGA. V lost 7 bases to trimming and J lost 0 bases, with 12 bases between them. The CDR3 has 15 amino acids. The CDR3 region has the DNA TGTGCCAGCAAACAGACACCGGCGAACACCGGGGAGCTGTTTTTT. Encoded protein: CASKQTPANTGELFF.

This clonotype was seen many times. The chain couples TRBV5-4 to TRBJ2-1, with no clear D. The CDR3 runs 15 residues. The germline V gene encodes CDR1 SGHNT and CDR2 YYREEE (reference sequence). The V end lost 4 bases, the J end lost 1 base, and 12 bases lay between the germline ends. The CDR3 loop reads CASSPPARSYNEQFF. The CDR3 region has the DNA TGTGCCAGCAGCCCCCCCGCCCGGTCCTACAATGAGCAGTTCTTC.

The rearrangement joins TRBV3-1 to TRBJ2-7; the match to TRBD1 covers 9 bases. V trimming: 8 bases; J trimming: 6 bases; junction bases outside the gene matches: 2. Germline V lookup: CDR1 LGHDT, CDR2 YNNKEL (reference sequence). This CDR3 contains 11 residues. The CDR3 DNA follows: TGTGCCAGCGGACAGGGGAGCGAGCAGTACGTC. It yields the protein CASGQGSEQYV.

This clonotype was counted between two and nine times. V gene TRBV7-8 combines with J gene TRBJ2-1, with 9 nucleotides matching TRBD1. Germline loops: CDR1 SGHVS, CDR2 FQNEAQ. This CDR3 is built from 17 residues. Germline trimming cut 0 bases from V and 6 bases from J; bases unmatched to any gene: 9. The CDR3 DNA sequence: TGTGCCAGCAGCTTAGCGTCGAAGGGACAGGGTCCCAATGAGCAGTTCTTC. The encoded protein is CASSLASKGQGPNEQFF.

V is TRBV6-1 and J is TRBJ1-1; 10 bases are a match to TRBD1. Germline-derived CDR1 and CDR2 are MNHNS and SASEGT. With 6 bases clipped from V and 4 bases from J, the junction kept 8 bases outside the gene matches. The CDR3 spans 15 residues. The DNA for the CDR3 is TGTGCCAGCAGCCGGGACAGGGGAGAAGGCACTGAAGCTTTCTTT. Its translation: CASSRDRGEGTEAFF.

This clonotype was counted a few times. The J gene is TRBJ1-3, the V gene TRBV7-2, with 9 bases fitting TRBD1. The CDR3 is 16 residues long. Per germline, CDR1 SGHTA and CDR2 FQGNSA. Unmatched junction bases numbered 6, after V lost 4 bases and J lost 2 bases. DNA of the CDR3: TGTGCCAGCAGCTCGGGACAGGGTCATACTGGAAACACCATATATTTT. Translation gives CASSSGQGHTGNTIYF.

This clonotype was seen many times. The chain carries TRBV20-1 and TRBJ2-3; a possible D gene is TRBD2 (6 bases). Trimming cost V 0 bases and J 4 bases, with 11 bases left between them. The germline V gene has CDR1 DFQATT and CDR2 SNEGSKA (reference sequence). This CDR3 spans 14 amino acids. Here the CDR3 reads CSARDPGLADTQYF. For the CDR3, the DNA is TGCAGTGCTAGAGATCCGGGACTCGCAGATACGCAGTATTTT.

This clonotype occurred many times. The chain employs TRBV5-1 and TRBJ2-1; 8 nucleotides match TRBD2. V shed 9 bases, J shed 0 bases, and the junction held 5 bases outside the gene matches. The CDR3 totals 14 residues. Germline V gives CDR1 SGHRS, CDR2 YFSETQ. DNA for the CDR3: TGCGCCACCTCGGGGGGGAACTCCTACAATGAGCAGTTCTTC. Protein: CATSGGNSYNEQFF.

This clonotype has only a few counts. The J gene is TRBJ1-6, the V gene TRBV6-2 or TRBV6-3; unclear D gene. Germline CDR1 reads MNHEY; CDR2 reads SVGEGT. This CDR3 has 15 residues. V was pared by 2 bases and J by 10 bases, with 15 bases between. The DNA of the CDR3 is TGTGCCAGCAGTTACCCGAGTTTCCTCGGATCACCCCTCCACTTT. Translation: CASSYPSFLGSPLHF.

At least ten counts were recorded for this clonotype. The V call is TRBV12-3 or TRBV12-4, the J call TRBJ1-1; unclear D gene. The V end was cut by 0 bases, the J end by 4 bases, with 9 bases between. The CDR3 runs 14 residues. The CDR3 bases are TGTGCCAGCAGTTTAGCGACGGCCGGCACTGAAGCTTTCTTT. This sequence encodes CASSLATAGTEAFF.